This T cell receptor (beta chain) comes out of a study of blood T cell repertoires in COVID-19. The wider study: The United States, Italy and Spain were the sources of the acute and convalescent COVID-19 samples.

Produced via immunoSEQ multiplex PCR; TCRdb's table is partial and in-frame only. The table lists approximately 70,000 clones, around nine tenths of them singletons. The CDR3 length is 16 residues. Germline V gene lookup returns CDR1 SGHRS and CDR2 YFSETQ. V was trimmed by 4 bases and J by 0 bases, leaving 16 bases between them. The sequence was collected from a man aged 35 to 55 with COVID-19, enrolled during active disease. The V call is TRBV5-1, the J call TRBJ1-2, with D tentatively TRBD1 (6 bases). The sequencing input was peripheral blood. CDR3 in amino acids: CASSPTGGAANYGYTF. CDR3 DNA sequence: TGCGCCAGCAGCCCGACGGGGGGGGCGGCTAACTATGGCTACACCTTC.